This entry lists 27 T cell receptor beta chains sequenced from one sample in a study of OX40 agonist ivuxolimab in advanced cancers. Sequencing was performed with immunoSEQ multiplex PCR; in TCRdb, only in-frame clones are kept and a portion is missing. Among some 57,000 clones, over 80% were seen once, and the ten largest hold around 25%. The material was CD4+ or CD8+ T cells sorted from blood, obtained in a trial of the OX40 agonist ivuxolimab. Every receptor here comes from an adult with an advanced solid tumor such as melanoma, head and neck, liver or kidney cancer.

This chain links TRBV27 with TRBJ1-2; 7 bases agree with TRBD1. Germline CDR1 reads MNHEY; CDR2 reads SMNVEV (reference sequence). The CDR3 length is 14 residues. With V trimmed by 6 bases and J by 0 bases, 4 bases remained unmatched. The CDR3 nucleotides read TGTGCCAGCAGCCCACAGGGGACTAACTATGGCTACACCTTC. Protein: CASSPQGTNYGYTF.

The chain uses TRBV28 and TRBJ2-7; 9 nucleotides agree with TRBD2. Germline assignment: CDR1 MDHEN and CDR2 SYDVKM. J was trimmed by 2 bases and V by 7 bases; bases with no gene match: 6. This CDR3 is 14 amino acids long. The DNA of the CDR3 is TGTGCCAGCAAAGTAGCGGGAGAAACCTACGAGCAGTACGTC. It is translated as CASKVAGETYEQYV.

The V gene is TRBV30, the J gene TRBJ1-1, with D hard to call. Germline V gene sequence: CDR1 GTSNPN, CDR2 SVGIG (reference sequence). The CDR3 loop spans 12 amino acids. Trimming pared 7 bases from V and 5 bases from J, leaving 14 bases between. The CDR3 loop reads CASEDGRTEAFF. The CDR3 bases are TGTGCCTCCGAGGACGGTAGGACTGAAGCTTTCTTT. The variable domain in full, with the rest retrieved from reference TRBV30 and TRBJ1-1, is SQTIHQWPATLVQPVGSPLSLECTVEGTSNPNLYWYRQAAGRGLQLLFYSVGIGQISSEVPQNLSASRPQDRQFILSSKKLLLSDSGFYLCASEDGRTEAFFGQGTRLTVV.

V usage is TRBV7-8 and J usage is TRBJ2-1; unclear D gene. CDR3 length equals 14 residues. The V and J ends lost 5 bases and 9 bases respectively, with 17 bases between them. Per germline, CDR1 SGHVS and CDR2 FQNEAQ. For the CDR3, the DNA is TGTGCCAGCAGCCCCATTGAATACGCCGGTGAGCAGTTCTTC. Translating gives CASSPIEYAGEQFF.

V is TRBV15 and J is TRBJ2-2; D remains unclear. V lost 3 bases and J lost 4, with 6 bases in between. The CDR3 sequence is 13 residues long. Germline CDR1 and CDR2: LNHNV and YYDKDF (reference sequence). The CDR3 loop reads CATSREVTGELFF. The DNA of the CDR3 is TGTGCCACCAGCAGGGAAGTCACCGGGGAGCTGTTTTTT.

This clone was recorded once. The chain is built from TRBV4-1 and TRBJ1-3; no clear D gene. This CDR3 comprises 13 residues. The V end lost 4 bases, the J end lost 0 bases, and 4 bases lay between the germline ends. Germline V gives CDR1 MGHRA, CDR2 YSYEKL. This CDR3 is CASSRDSGNTIYF. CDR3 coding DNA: TGCGCCAGCAGCCGGGACTCTGGAAACACCATATATTTT.

Here the CDR3 DNA reads TGTGCCAGCAGCGGATCCGGGACAACCTACAATGAGCAGTTCTTC. Its translation: CASSGSGTTYNEQFF. The chain combines TRBV9 with TRBJ2-1; maybe TRBD1 (6 bases). This CDR3 is built from 15 residues. CDR1 and CDR2 (germline): SGDLS, YYNGEE. V was cut by 3 bases and J by 2 bases, with 12 bases left in between.

The CDR3 spells CAWTRLANPGELFF. CDR3 nucleotide sequence: TGTGCCTGGACAAGACTAGCAAATCCCGGGGAGCTGTTTTTT. The chain combines TRBV30 with TRBJ2-2; 7 bases align to TRBD2. The CDR3 has 14 amino acids. Losses at the gene ends were 4 bases for V and 6 bases for J; bases not matched to a gene: 8. Per the germline V gene, CDR1 is GTSNPN and CDR2 is SVGIG (reference sequence).

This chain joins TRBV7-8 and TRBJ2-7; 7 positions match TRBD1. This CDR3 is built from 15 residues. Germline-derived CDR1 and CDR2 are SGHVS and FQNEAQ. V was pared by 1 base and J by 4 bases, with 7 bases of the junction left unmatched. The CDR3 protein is CASSLGPTGMYEQYF. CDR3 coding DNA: TGTGCCAGCAGCTTAGGCCCGACAGGGATGTACGAGCAGTACTTC.

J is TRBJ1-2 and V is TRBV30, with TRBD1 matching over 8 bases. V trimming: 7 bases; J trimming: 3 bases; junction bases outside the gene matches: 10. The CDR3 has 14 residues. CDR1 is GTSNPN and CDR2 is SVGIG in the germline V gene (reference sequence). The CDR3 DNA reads TGTGCCTTTCTAACAGGGGGACTCGACTATGGCTACACCTTC. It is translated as CAFLTGGLDYGYTF.

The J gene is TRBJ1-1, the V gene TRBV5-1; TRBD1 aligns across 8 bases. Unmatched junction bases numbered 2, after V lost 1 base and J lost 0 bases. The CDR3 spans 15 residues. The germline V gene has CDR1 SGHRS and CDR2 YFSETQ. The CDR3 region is CASSLSDRVNTEAFF. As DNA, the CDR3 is TGCGCCAGCAGCTTGTCGGACAGGGTGAACACTGAAGCTTTCTTT.

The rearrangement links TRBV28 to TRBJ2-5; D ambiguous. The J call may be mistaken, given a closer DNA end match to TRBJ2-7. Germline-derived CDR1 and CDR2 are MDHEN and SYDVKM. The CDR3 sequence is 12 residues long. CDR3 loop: CASSLSADEQYF. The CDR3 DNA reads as TGTGCCAGCAGTTTATCGGCAGACGAGCAGTACTTC.

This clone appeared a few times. The DNA of the CDR3 is TGTGCCTGGAGTCCGCGGACGGGGAACACTGAAGCTTTCTTT. This codes for CAWSPRTGNTEAFF. The chain couples TRBV30 to TRBJ1-1; D not resolved. Trimming cost V 2 bases and J 1 base, with 11 bases left between them. Looked up from germline, CDR1 is GTSNPN and CDR2 is SVGIG (reference sequence). The CDR3 sequence is 14 residues long.

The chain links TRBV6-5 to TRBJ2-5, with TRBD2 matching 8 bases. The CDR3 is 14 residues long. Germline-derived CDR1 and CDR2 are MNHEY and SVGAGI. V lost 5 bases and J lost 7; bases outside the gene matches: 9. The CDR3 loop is CASSPGGGRGTQYF. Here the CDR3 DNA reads TGTGCCAGCAGTCCGGGGGGGGGTCGAGGGACCCAGTACTTC.

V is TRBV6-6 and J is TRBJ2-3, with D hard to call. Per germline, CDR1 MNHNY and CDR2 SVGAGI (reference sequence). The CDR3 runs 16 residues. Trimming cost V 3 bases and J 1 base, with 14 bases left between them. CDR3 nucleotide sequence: TGTGCCAGCAGTTATAACTCCCCCTCGGGCACAGATACGCAGTATTTT. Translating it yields CASSYNSPSGTDTQYF.

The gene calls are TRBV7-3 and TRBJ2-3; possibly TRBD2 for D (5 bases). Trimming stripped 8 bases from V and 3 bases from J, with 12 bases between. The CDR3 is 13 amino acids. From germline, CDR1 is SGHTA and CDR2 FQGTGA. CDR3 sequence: CASGLAPTDTQYF. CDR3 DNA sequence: TGTGCCAGCGGCCTAGCTCCGACAGATACGCAGTATTTT.

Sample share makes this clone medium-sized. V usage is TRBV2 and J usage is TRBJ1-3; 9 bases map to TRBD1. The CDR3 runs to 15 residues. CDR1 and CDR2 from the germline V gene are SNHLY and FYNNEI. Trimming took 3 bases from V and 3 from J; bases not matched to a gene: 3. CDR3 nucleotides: TGTGCCAGCAGTGAGGGGACAGGGTTTGGAAACACCATATATTTT. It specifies CASSEGTGFGNTIYF.

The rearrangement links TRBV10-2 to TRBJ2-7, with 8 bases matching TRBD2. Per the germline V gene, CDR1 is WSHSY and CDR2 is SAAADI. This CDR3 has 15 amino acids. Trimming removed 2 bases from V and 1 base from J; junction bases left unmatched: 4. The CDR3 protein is CASSELTSGSYEQYF. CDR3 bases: TGCGCCAGCAGTGAGCTCACTAGCGGATCCTACGAGCAGTACTTC.

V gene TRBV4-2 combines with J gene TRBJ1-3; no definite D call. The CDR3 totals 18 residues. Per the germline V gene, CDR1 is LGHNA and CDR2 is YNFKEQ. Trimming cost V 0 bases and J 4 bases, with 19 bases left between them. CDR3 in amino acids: CASSQDPPPSTPGNTIYF. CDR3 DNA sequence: TGTGCCAGCAGCCAAGATCCCCCGCCTTCGACACCGGGAAACACCATATATTTT.

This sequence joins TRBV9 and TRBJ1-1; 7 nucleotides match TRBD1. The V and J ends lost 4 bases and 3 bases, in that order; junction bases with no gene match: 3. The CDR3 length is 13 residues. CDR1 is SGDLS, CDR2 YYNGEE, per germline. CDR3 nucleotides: TGTGCCAGCAGCCACCAGGGGGACACTGAAGCTTTCTTT. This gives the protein CASSHQGDTEAFF.

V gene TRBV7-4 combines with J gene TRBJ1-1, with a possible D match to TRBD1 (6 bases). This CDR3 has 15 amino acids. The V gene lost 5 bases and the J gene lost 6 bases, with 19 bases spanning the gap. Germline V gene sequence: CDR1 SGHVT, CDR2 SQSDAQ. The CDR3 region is CASSVRRGARAEAFF. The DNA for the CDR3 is TGTGCCAGCAGCGTCCGACGGGGGGCCCGGGCTGAAGCTTTCTTT.

The CDR3 sequence: CASSFLEGLEAFF. The CDR3 DNA follows: TGTGCCAGCAGCTTCTTGGAGGGGTTAGAAGCTTTCTTT. The J gene is TRBJ1-1, the V gene TRBV5-6; TRBD1 is a possible D gene (5 bases). Trimming took 2 bases from V and 8 from J, leaving 13 bases between them. The germline V gene has CDR1 SGHDT and CDR2 YYEEEE. The CDR3 runs 13 residues.

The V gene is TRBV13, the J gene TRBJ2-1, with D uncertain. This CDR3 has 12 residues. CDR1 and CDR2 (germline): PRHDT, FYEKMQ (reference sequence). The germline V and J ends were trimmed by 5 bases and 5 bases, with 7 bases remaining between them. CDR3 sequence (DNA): TGTGCCAGCAGCCTAACTCACAATGAGCAGTTCTTC. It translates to CASSLTHNEQFF. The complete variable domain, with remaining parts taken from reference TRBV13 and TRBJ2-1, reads AAGVIQSPRHLIKEKRETATLKCYPIPRHDTVYWYQQGPGQDPQFLISFYEKMQSDKGSIPDRFSAQQFSDYHSELNMSSLELGDSALYFCASSLTHNEQFFGPGTRLTVL.

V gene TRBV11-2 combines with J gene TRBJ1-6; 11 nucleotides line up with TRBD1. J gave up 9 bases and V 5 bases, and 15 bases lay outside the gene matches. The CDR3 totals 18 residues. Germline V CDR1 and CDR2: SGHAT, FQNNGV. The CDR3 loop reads CASSLLWPGQGAGSPLHF. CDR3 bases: TGTGCCAGCAGCCTACTGTGGCCTGGACAGGGGGCTGGTTCACCCCTCCACTTT.

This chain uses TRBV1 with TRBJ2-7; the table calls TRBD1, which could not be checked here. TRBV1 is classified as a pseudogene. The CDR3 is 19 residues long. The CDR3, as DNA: TGCACCAGCAGCCAAGATGACCAACCCGGGACAGGGTCCTTCTACGAGCAGTACGTC. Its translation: CTSSQDDQPGTGSFYEQYV.

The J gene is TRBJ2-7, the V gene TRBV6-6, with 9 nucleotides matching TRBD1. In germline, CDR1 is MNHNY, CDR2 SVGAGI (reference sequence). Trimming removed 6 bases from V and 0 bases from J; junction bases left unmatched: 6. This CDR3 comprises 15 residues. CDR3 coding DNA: TGTGCCAGCAGCCTGGGACAGGGTTACTCCTACGAGCAGTACGTC. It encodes CASSLGQGYSYEQYV.

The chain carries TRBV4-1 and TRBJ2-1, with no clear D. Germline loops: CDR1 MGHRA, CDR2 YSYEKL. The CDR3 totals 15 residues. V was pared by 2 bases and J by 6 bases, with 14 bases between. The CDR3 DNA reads TGCGCCAGCAGCCAACGAGTTGTTGTGGGCAATGAGCAGTTCTTC. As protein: CASSQRVVVGNEQFF.